The TCR beta chain under discussion was sequenced for a study of PD-1 blockade in mismatch repair-deficient tumors. Study-wide background: Patients had about a dozen mismatch repair-deficient cancer types and were previously treated and progressing. Study-wide points: Rapid post-treatment expansion, then contraction, generally preceding radiologic response, marked tumor-resident clones.

Data came from immunoSEQ multiplex PCR; TCRdb stores just in-frame clones and leaves some out. Among some 130,000 clones listed, 88% were seen once. Germline V gene data show CDR1 as GTSNPN and CDR2 as SVGIG (reference sequence). The CDR3 is 17 residues long. The V gene end was trimmed by 2 bases and the J gene end by 0 bases; junction bases not matched to a gene: 9. Every patient had mismatch repair deficiency by PCR or immunohistochemistry. TCRs were sequenced from three patients responding to pembrolizumab. As to this clone: Antigen specificity is unknown.

The sequencing here drew on peripheral blood, taken roughly 67 weeks after starting pembrolizumab. This clonotype was obtained from an adult with mismatch repair-deficient cancer. The chain uses TRBV30 and TRBJ2-3; 9 bases are a match to TRBD1. The CDR3 loop reads CAWSPRYRGPSTDTQYF. The CDR3 DNA follows: TGTGCCTGGAGTCCGCGTTACAGGGGGCCTAGCACAGATACGCAGTATTTT.